The 15 T cell receptor beta chains reported below all come from one sample, sequenced in a study of spatial heterogeneity in lung cancer. Each CDR3 protein gets one entry after TCRdb re-called the 5' RACE reads with MiXCR. The data show about 92,000 distinct CDR3 sequences, 12% seen once. As to time point: sample taken at primary tumor resection. The sample was PBMCs, taken at surgery. These receptors all stem from a male donor with early-stage non-small cell lung cancer.

This clonotype was observed many times. This sequence joins TRBV18 and TRBJ2-5; possible D gene TRBD2, 5 bases. Between the trimmed V and J ends, which lost 2 bases and 5 bases, there was a span of 15 bases. The CDR3 length is 15 residues. Germline V gene data show CDR1 as KGHSH and CDR2 as LQKENI. CDR3 bases: TGTGCCAGCTCACCATCCGGTGGACTTGGGGAGACCCAGTACTTC. Protein product: CASSPSGGLGETQYF.

This clonotype was observed a few times. This sequence joins TRBV20-1 and TRBJ1-5; a possible D gene is TRBD1 (5 bases). V lost 0 bases to trimming and J lost 3 bases, with 15 bases between them. The CDR3 covers 16 residues. Germline V gene data show CDR1 as DFQATT and CDR2 as SNEGSKA (reference sequence). CDR3 nucleotides: TGCAGTGCTAGAGATCGTGTGAGAGGGACCAATCAGCCCCAGCATTTT. This gives the protein CSARDRVRGTNQPQHF.

This chain links TRBV7-2 with TRBJ2-7; no definite D call. With 3 bases removed from V and 3 bases from J, the gap between germline ends came to 12 bases. The germline V gene encodes CDR1 SGHTA and CDR2 FQGNSA. The CDR3 covers 14 residues. The CDR3 DNA follows: TGTGCCAGCAGCTTGGACCCCCTCATCTACGAGCAGTACTTC. Translating it yields CASSLDPLIYEQYF. Based on the CDR3 plus reference TRBV7-2 and TRBJ2-7, the full variable domain is GAGVSQSPSNKVTEKGKDVELRCDPISGHTALYWYRQSLGQGLEFLIYFQGNSAPDKSGLPSDRFSAERTGGSVSTLTIQRTQQEDSAVYLCASSLDPLIYEQYFGPGTRLTVT.

This clonotype was detected ten times or more. CDR3 DNA: TGTGCCAGCTCACGAAGCGTTTCAGGGATGAATGAGCAGTTCTTC. Encoded protein: CASSRSVSGMNEQFF. The chain links TRBV18 to TRBJ2-1, with D tentatively TRBD1 (5 bases). Trimming removed 4 bases at V and 7 bases at J, with 17 bases between. This CDR3 spans 15 amino acids. Germline-derived CDR1 and CDR2 are KGHSH and LQKENI.

The CDR3 region has the DNA TGTGCCATCAGTGAGTCGAGGCAGGGGGCAGGAGCTGAAGCTTTCTTT. It yields the protein CAISESRQGAGAEAFF. The chain employs TRBV10-3 and TRBJ1-1; 8 bases match TRBD1. The V gene end was trimmed by 0 bases and the J gene end by 6 bases; junction bases not matched to a gene: 9. The germline V gene has CDR1 ENHRY and CDR2 SYGVKD. This CDR3 is built from 16 residues.

The V gene is TRBV18, the J gene TRBJ1-4; D uncertain. CDR1 and CDR2 (germline): KGHSH, LQKENI. This CDR3 region has 12 residues. Trimming pared 6 bases from V and 6 bases from J, leaving 8 bases between. CDR3 sequence: CASSLGYEKLFF. CDR3 bases: TGTGCCAGCTCCCTAGGATATGAAAAACTGTTTTTT.

This rearrangement joins TRBV4-2 to TRBJ2-3; 7 bases line up with TRBD2. The CDR3 is 16 amino acids. Germline assignment: CDR1 LGHNA and CDR2 YNFKEQ. Trimming removed 4 bases from V and 1 base from J; junction bases left unmatched: 8. The CDR3 loop reads CASSPAGRVGTDTQYF. CDR3 DNA: TGTGCCAGCAGCCCAGCGGGGAGAGTGGGCACAGATACGCAGTATTTT.

The table lists this clonotype with a few counts. This chain connects TRBV29-1 to TRBJ2-5; D not certain. V lost 5 bases and J 5 bases, leaving 6 bases between the germline ends. CDR3 length equals 10 residues. Germline V lookup: CDR1 SQVTM, CDR2 ANQGSEA. The CDR3 DNA follows: TGCAGCGTTAATGTTGAGACCCAGTACTTC. It translates to CSVNVETQYF.

J is TRBJ1-2 and V is TRBV3-1; 10 bases map to TRBD1. V lost 5 bases, J lost 6 bases, and 3 bases stayed unmatched. The germline gives CDR1 LGHDT, CDR2 YNNKEL (reference sequence). This CDR3 is built from 13 residues. The DNA for the CDR3 is TGTGCCAGCAGCTCGGGACAGGGGAATGGCTACACCTTC. This codes for CASSSGQGNGYTF.

The chain employs TRBV10-2 and TRBJ2-3; 9 nucleotides match TRBD2. The CDR3 sequence is 16 residues long. Germline assignment: CDR1 WSHSY and CDR2 SAAADI. Trimming at V came to 7 bases and at J to 5 bases, leaving 13 bases not matched to a gene. CDR3 nucleotide sequence: TGCGCCAGCATTCCCAAGGGGCGGGGGGGCGAAGATACGCAGTATTTT. It yields the protein CASIPKGRGGEDTQYF.

The J gene is TRBJ2-5, the V gene TRBV28; TRBD2 matches at 10 bases. The CDR3 covers 15 residues. Germline values: CDR1 MDHEN, CDR2 SYDVKM. The junction had 7 bases not matched to a gene; V was cut back by 7 bases and J by 2 bases. CDR3 nucleotide sequence: TGTGCCAGCACCTCAGGACTAGCGGTACAAGAGACCCAGTACTTC. Protein product: CASTSGLAVQETQYF.

This clonotype occurred a few times. The chain uses TRBV28 and TRBJ2-3, with D hard to call. Germline-derived CDR1 and CDR2 are MDHEN and SYDVKM. The germline V and J ends were trimmed by 2 bases and 7 bases, with 10 bases remaining between them. The CDR3 sequence is 13 residues long. The CDR3 loop is CASSLNKVYTQYF. CDR3 in DNA: TGTGCCAGCAGTTTAAATAAGGTGTATACGCAGTATTTT.

The chain joins TRBV20-1 to TRBJ2-7; TRBD1 agrees at 8 bases. V gave up 2 bases and J gave up 2 bases; unmatched junction bases: 11. Germline CDR1 DFQATT, CDR2 SNEGSKA (reference sequence). The CDR3 covers 16 residues. DNA for the CDR3: TGCAGTGCTAGAACTATGGACAGGGTAGTGACCTACGAGCAGTACTTC. It is translated as CSARTMDRVVTYEQYF.

The V and J genes are TRBV12-3 or TRBV12-4 and TRBJ2-3, with TRBD1 matching 9 bases. V lost 4 bases, J lost 5 bases, and 4 bases stayed unmatched. This CDR3 is built from 14 residues. The CDR3 loop is CASSSTGGLDTQYF. CDR3 coding DNA: TGTGCCAGCAGTTCGACAGGGGGGTTAGATACGCAGTATTTT.

This clonotype was detected only a few times. V is TRBV6-2 or TRBV6-3 and J is TRBJ2-1, with a weak D call TRBD1 (5 bases). Trimming removed 6 bases from V and 7 bases from J, with 25 bases in between. Germline lookup yields CDR1 MNHEY and CDR2 SVGEGT. The length of the CDR3 is 17 residues. Here the CDR3 reads CASSRRERGKEQNEQFF. In nucleotides, the CDR3 is TGTGCCAGCAGCCGACGTGAAAGGGGTAAAGAACAAAATGAGCAGTTCTTC.